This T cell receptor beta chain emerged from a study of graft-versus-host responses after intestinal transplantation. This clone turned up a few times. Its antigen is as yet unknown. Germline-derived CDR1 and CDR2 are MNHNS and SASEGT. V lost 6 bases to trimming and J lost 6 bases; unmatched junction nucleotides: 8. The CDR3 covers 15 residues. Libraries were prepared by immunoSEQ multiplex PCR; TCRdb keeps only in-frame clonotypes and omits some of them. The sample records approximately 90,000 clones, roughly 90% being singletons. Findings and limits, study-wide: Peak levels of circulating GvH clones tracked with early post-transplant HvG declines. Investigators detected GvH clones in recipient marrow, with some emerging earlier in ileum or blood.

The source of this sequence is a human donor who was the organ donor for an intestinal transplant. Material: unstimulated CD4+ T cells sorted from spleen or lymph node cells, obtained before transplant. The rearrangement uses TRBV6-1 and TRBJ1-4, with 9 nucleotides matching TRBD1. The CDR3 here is CASRRRTGDHEKLFF. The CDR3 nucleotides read TGTGCCAGCAGGAGGAGGACAGGGGACCATGAAAAACTGTTTTTT.